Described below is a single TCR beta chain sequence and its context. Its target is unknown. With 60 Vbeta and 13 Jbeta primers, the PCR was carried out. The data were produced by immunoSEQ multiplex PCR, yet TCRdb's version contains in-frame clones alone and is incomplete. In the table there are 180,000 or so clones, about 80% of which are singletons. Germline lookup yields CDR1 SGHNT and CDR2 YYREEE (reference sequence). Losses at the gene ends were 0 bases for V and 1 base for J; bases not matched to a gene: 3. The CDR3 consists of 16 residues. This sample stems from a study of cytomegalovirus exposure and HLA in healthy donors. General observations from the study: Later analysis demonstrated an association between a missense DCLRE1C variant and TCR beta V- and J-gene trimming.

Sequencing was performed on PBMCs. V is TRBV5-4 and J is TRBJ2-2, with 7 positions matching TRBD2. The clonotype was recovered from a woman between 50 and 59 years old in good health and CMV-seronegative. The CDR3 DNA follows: TGTGCCAGCAGCTTGGCGGCTAGCGGGAACACCGGGGAGCTGTTTTTT. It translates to CASSLAASGNTGELFF.